This paragraph reports one T cell receptor beta chain. Samples each had at least 6 micrograms of total RNA extracted. The entry originates in a study of blood T cells in healthy people across ages. Trimming pared 1 base from V and 2 bases from J, leaving 12 bases between. CDR3 size: 15 residues. The germline gives CDR1 DFQATT, CDR2 SNEGSKA (reference sequence). Together with a sample-barcoded 5' primer, a J-beta primer mix was included in a second PCR lasting about 6 to 11 cycles. MiXCR was run by TCRdb on the 5' RACE reads, yielding one entry per CDR3 protein. The repertoire holds about a million distinct CDR3 sequences, with around 49% as singletons.

The TCR originated in a young man in good health. Input material: blood. This sequence joins TRBV20-1 and TRBJ2-1, with a possible D match to TRBD1 (6 bases). CDR3 in amino acids: CSARVGPGAYNEQFF. DNA of the CDR3: TGCAGTGCTAGAGTCGGGCCAGGGGCCTACAATGAGCAGTTCTTC.